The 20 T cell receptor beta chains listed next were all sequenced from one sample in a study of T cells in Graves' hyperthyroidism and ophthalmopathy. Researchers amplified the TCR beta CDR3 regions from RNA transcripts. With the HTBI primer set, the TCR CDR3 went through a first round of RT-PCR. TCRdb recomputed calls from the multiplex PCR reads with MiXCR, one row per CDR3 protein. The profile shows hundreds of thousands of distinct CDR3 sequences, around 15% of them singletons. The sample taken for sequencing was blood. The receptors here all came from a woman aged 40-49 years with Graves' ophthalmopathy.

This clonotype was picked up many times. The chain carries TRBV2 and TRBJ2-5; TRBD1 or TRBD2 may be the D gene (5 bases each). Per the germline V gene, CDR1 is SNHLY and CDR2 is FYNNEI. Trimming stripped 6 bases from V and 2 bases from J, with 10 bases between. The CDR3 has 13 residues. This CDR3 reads CASSGDRQETQYF. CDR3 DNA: TGTGCCAGCAGCGGGGACCGGCAAGAGACCCAGTACTTC.

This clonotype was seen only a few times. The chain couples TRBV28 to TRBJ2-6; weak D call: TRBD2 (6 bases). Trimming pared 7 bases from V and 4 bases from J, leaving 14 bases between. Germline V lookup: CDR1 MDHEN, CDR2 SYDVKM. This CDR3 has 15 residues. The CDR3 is CASTSPGGGANVLTF. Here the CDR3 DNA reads TGTGCCAGCACCTCACCTGGGGGGGGGGCCAACGTCCTGACTTTC.

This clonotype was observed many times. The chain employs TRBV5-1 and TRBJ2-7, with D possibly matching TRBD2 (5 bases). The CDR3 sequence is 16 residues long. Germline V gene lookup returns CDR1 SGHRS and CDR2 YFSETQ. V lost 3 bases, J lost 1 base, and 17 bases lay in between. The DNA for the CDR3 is TGCGCCAGCAGCTGGACCACTGGACTGAAGTCCTACGAGCAGTACTTC. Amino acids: CASSWTTGLKSYEQYF.

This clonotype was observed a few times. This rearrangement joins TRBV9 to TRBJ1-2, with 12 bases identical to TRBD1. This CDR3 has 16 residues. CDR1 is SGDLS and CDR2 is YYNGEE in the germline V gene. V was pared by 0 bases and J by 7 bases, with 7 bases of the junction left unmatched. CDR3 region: CASSVGSGQGASGYTF. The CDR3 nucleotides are TGTGCCAGCAGCGTAGGCTCGGGACAGGGGGCATCTGGCTACACCTTC. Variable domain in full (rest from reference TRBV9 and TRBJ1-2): DSGVTQTPKHLITATGQRVTLRCSPRSGDLSVYWYQQSLDQGLQFLIQYYNGEERAKGNILERFSAQQFPDLHSELNLSSLELGDSALYFCASSVGSGQGASGYTFGSGTRLTVV.

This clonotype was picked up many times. DNA of the CDR3: TGTGCCTGGAGTCCGCCTGGGGCAGGGAAGACTGAAGCTTTCTTT. Residues: CAWSPPGAGKTEAFF. The gene calls are TRBV30 and TRBJ1-1; D possibly corresponds to TRBD1 (5 bases). CDR1 is GTSNPN and CDR2 is SVGIG in the germline V gene (reference sequence). The length of the CDR3 is 15 residues. The ends were cut back, 2 bases at V and 5 bases at J, with 18 bases in the middle. Full variable domain (rest looked up from reference TRBV30 and TRBJ1-1): SQTIHQWPATLVQPVGSPLSLECTVEGTSNPNLYWYRQAAGRGLQLLFYSVGIGQISSEVPQNLSASRPQDRQFILSSKKLLLSDSGFYLCAWSPPGAGKTEAFFGQGTRLTVV.

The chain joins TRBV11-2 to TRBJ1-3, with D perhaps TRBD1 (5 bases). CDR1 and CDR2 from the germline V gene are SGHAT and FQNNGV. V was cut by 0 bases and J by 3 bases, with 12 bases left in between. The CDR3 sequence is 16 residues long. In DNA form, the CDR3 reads TGTGCCAGCAGCTTAGAAGGTGGGGCATTTGGAAACACCATATATTTT. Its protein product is CASSLEGGAFGNTIYF.

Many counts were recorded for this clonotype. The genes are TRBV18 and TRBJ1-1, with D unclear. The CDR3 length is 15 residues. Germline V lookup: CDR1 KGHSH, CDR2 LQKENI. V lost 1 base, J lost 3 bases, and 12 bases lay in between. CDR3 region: CASSPRAGRDTEAFF. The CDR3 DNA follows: TGTGCCAGCTCACCACGGGCAGGCCGGGACACTGAAGCTTTCTTT.

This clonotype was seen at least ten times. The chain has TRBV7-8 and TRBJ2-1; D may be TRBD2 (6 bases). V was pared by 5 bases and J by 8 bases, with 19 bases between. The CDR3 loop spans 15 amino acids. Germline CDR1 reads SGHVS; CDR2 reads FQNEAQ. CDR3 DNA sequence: TGTGCCAGCAGCCCTCTTCGGGGGTCAGGCCATGAGCAGTTCTTC. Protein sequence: CASSPLRGSGHEQFF.

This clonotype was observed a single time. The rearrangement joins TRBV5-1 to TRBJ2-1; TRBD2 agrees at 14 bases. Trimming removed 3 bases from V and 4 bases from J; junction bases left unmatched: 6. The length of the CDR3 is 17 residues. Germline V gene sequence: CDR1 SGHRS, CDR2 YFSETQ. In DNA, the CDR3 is TGCGCCAGCAGCTCGGACAGACTAGCGGGGGGGTACAATGAGCAGTTCTTC. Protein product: CASSSDRLAGGYNEQFF.

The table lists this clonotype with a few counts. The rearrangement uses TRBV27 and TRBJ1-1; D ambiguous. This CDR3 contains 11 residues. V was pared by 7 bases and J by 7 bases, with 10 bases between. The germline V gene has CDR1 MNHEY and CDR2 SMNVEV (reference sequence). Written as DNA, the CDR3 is TGTGCCAGCACCTGGGGAGGTGAAGCTTTCTTT. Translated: CASTWGGEAFF.

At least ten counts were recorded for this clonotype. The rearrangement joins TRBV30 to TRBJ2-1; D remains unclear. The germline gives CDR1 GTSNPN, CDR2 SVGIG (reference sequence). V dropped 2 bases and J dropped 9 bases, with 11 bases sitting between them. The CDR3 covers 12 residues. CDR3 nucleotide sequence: TGTGCCTGGAGTCCCTTAGGTGGTGAGCAGTTCTTC. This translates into CAWSPLGGEQFF.

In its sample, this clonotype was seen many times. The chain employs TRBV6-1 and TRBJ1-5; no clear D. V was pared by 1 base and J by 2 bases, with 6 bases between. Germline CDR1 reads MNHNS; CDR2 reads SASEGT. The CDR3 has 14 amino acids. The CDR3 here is CASSEGLGNQPQHF. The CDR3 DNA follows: TGTGCCAGCAGTGAAGGTCTGGGCAATCAGCCCCAGCATTTT.

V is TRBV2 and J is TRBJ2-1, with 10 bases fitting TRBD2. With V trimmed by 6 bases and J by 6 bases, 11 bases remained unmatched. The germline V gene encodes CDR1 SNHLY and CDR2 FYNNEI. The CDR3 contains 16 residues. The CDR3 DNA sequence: TGTGCCAGCAGAGAATATAGCGGGAGGATGGGCAATGAGCAGTTCTTC. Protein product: CASREYSGRMGNEQFF.

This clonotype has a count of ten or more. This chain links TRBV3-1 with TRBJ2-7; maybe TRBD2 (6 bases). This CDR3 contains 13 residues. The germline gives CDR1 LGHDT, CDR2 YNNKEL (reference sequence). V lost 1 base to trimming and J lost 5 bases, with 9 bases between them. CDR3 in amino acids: CASSQGLVHEQYF. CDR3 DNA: TGTGCCAGCAGCCAAGGACTAGTACACGAGCAGTACTTC.

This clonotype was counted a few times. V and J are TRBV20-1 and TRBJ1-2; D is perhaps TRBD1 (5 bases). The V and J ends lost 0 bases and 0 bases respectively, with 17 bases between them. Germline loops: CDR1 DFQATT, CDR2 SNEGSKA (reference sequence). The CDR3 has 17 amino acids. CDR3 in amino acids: CSARDFPMGVSNYGYTF. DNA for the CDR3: TGCAGTGCTAGAGATTTCCCCATGGGGGTTTCTAACTATGGCTACACCTTC.

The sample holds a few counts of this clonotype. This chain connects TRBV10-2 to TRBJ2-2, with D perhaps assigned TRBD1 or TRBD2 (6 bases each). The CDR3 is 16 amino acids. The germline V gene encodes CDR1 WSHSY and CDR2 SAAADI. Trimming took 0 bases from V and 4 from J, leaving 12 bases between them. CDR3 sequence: CASSESRGVATGELFF. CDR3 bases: TGCGCCAGCAGTGAGTCAAGGGGGGTGGCCACCGGGGAGCTGTTTTTT.

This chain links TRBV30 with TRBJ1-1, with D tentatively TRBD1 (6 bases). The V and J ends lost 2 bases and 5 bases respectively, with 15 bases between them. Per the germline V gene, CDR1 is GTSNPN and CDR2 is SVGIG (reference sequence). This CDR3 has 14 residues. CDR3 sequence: CAWSPQGRRTEAFF. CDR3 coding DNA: TGTGCCTGGAGTCCCCAGGGGAGGAGGACTGAAGCTTTCTTT.

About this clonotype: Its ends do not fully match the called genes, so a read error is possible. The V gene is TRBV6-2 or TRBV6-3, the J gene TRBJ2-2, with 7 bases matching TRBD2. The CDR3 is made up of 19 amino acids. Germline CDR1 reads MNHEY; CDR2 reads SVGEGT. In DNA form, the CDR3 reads TGTGCCAGCAGTGACTCGGCGGGGGTGGTGTGGATGGACACCGGGGAGCTGTTTTTT. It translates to CASSDSAGVVWMDTGELFF.

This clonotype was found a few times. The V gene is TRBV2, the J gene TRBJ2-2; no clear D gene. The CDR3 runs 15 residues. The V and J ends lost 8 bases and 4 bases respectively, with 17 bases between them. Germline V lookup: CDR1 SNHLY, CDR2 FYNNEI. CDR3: CASGTNWGRTGELFF. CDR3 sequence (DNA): TGTGCCAGCGGAACTAACTGGGGTCGCACCGGGGAGCTGTTTTTT.

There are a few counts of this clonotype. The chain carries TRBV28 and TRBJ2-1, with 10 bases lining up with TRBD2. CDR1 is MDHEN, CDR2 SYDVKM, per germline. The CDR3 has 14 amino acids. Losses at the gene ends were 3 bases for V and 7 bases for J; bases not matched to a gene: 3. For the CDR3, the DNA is TGTGCCAGCAGTTTTGGACTAGCGGTAAATGAGCAGTTCTTC. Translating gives CASSFGLAVNEQFF.